This TCR beta chain was sequenced for a study of vaccination effects on CD4 cells after COVID-19. About the research overall: Viral peptide pools were used in the ViraFEST assay to expand antigen-specific CD4+ T cells, and sequencing came afterward. Study-wide points: Late after vaccination, infection- and vaccine-induced clones showed marked clonal contraction.

The authors isolated CD4+ T cells after around 10 days of culture. This CDR3 has 16 amino acids. Germline assignment: CDR1 LGHNA and CDR2 YSLEER. V was trimmed by 1 base and J by 8 bases, leaving 17 bases between them. Turning to this clone: What it recognizes is unknown.

Clones were read by immunoSEQ multiplex PCR, and TCRdb kept only the in-frame ones, dropping some. The table has 20,000 to 25,000 clones, around 73% seen once; the top ten hold approximately 11%. The clonotype was recovered from a human donor who received a COVID-19 vaccine. Sequenced here: CD4+ T cells from PBMCs cultured without peptide, sampled before COVID-19 vaccination. The chain links TRBV4-3 to TRBJ1-4, with D uncertain. This chain's CDR3 is CASSQAWLREREKLFF. As DNA, the CDR3 is TGCGCCAGCAGCCAAGCATGGCTCCGCGAGCGAGAAAAACTGTTTTTT.